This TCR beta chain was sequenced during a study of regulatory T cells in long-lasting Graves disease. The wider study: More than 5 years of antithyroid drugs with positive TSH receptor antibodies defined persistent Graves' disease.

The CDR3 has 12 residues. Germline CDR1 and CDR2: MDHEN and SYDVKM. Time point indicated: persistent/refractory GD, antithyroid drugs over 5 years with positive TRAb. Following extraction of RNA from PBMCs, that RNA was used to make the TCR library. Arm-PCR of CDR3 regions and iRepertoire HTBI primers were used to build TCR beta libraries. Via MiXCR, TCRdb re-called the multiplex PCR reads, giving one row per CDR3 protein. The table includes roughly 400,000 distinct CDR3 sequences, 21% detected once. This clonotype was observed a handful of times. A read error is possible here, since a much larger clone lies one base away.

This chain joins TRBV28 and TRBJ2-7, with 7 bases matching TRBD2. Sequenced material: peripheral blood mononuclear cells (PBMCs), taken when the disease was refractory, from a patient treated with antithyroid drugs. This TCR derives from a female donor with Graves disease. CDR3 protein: CAGSTSVQEQYF. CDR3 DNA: TGTGCCGGCAGCACTAGCGTCCAGGAGCAGTACTTC.